This T cell receptor beta chain was retrieved from a study of T cells in Graves' hyperthyroidism and ophthalmopathy. From RNA transcripts, TCR beta CDR3 regions were amplified. Using the HTBI primer set, a first-round RT-PCR was run on the TCR CDR3. TCRdb re-derived calls from the multiplex PCR reads in MiXCR, one entry per CDR3 protein. The table has almost 500,000 distinct CDR3 sequences, 20% to 25% seen once. Notes on this clonotype: Its antigen is not identified.

V was cut by 6 bases and J by 6 bases, with 17 bases left in between. The germline V gene encodes CDR1 MDHEN and CDR2 SYDVKM. The CDR3 spans 14 residues. Thyroid ultrasound, orbital computed tomography, clinical symptoms, and serum thyroxine and TRAb underpinned diagnoses. Study conclusions and caveats: Progression to ophthalmopathy was predicted a median of 6.5 months early. Also found in blood were most expanded thyroid clonotypes above 0.001.

Input material: blood. This TCR came from a woman in her 70s with Graves' ophthalmopathy. The V and J genes are TRBV28 and TRBJ1-1; possible D gene TRBD1, 6 bases. The CDR3 here is CASRGQFPVAEAFF. In DNA, the CDR3 is TGTGCCAGCAGAGGACAGTTTCCGGTGGCTGAAGCTTTCTTT.